What follows are 3 T cell receptor beta chains derived from one specimen sequenced in a study of OX40 agonist ivuxolimab in advanced cancers. Clones were sequenced by immunoSEQ multiplex PCR, and TCRdb holds only the in-frame ones, with some missing. The sample includes roughly 36,000 clones, roughly 84% seen only once; the top ten take around 1.9%. The specimen was CD4+ or CD8+ T cells sorted from blood, collected in a trial of the OX40 agonist ivuxolimab. All receptors come from an adult with an advanced solid tumor such as melanoma, head and neck, liver or kidney cancer.

The V and J genes are TRBV7-9 and TRBJ1-4; a weak D match, TRBD1 (6 bases). The germline CDR1 and CDR2 sequences are SEHNR and FQNEAQ (reference sequence). The CDR3 has 12 amino acids. Between the trimmed V and J ends, which lost 5 bases and 8 bases, there was a span of 9 bases. In nucleotides, the CDR3 is TGTGCCAGCAGCAGGGACATCGAAAAACTGTTTTTT. This codes for CASSRDIEKLFF.

The rearrangement links TRBV6-5 to TRBJ1-2, with D tentatively TRBD1 (5 bases). This CDR3 is 14 amino acids long. Deletions cut 7 bases from V and 5 bases from J, with 17 bases between. Germline CDR1 reads MNHEY; CDR2 reads SVGAGI. The CDR3 nucleotides are TGTGCCAGCACCATCCGAATAGGGGAATATGGCTACACCTTC. It encodes CASTIRIGEYGYTF.

The chain couples TRBV11-2 to TRBJ2-5; D might be TRBD2 (5 bases). CDR3 length equals 14 residues. Germline V gene lookup returns CDR1 SGHAT and CDR2 FQNNGV. Trimming cost V 2 bases and J 4 bases, with 11 bases left between them. The CDR3 coding sequence is TGTGCCAGCAGCTTAACGCGCGGACTAGAGACCCAGTACTTC. It translates to CASSLTRGLETQYF.